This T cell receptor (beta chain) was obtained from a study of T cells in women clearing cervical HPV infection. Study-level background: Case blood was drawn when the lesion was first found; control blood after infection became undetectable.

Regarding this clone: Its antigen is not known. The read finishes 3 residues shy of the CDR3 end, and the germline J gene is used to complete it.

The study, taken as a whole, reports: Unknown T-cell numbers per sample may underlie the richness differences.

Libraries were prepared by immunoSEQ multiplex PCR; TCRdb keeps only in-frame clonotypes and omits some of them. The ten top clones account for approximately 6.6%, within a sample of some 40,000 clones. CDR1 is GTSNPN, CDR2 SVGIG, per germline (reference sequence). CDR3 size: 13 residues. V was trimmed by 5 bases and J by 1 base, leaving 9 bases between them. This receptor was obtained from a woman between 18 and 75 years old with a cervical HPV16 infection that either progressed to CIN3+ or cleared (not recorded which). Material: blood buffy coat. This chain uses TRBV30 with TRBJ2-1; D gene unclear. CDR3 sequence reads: CAWSGSSYNEQFF. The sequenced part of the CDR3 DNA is TGTGCCTGGTCAGGTTCTTCCTACAATGAG.